These 18 T cell receptor beta chains originate from one sample sequenced in a study of blood T cell repertoires in COVID-19. Clones were sequenced by immunoSEQ multiplex PCR, and TCRdb holds only the in-frame ones, with some missing. The data contain about 110,000 clones, more than 75% of them singletons. The sample comprised peripheral blood. These receptors were collected from a woman between 45 and 60 years old with acute or convalescent COVID-19.

The chain has TRBV19 and TRBJ1-2, with 8 bases fitting TRBD1. The germline gives CDR1 LNHDA, CDR2 SQIVND (reference sequence). This CDR3 has 14 amino acids. V lost 3 bases and J lost 5; bases outside the gene matches: 5. The CDR3 sequence: CASSMQGASYGYTF. CDR3 DNA sequence: TGTGCCAGTAGTATGCAGGGGGCTTCTTATGGCTACACCTTC.

The J gene is TRBJ1-3, the V gene TRBV27; perhaps TRBD1 as D (6 bases). CDR1 and CDR2 from the germline V gene are MNHEY and SMNVEV (reference sequence). V lost 1 base and J lost 1, with 11 bases in between. This CDR3 is built from 16 residues. CDR3 DNA: TGTGCCAGCAGTTTATTGGGGGGGGCGTCTGGAAACACCATATATTTT. Amino acid sequence: CASSLLGGASGNTIYF.

The chain uses TRBV5-4 and TRBJ2-1, with TRBD2 matching 7 bases. V shed 3 bases and J 0 bases; nucleotides not matched to a gene: 3. Looked up from germline, CDR1 is SGHNT and CDR2 is YYREEE (reference sequence). The CDR3 is made up of 15 amino acids. The CDR3 sequence is CASSSSGSSYNEQFF. In DNA form, the CDR3 reads TGTGCCAGCAGCTCTAGCGGTAGCTCCTACAATGAGCAGTTCTTC.

The V call is TRBV5-4, the J call TRBJ2-7, with D perhaps TRBD2 (5 bases). Trimming took 0 bases from V and 4 from J, leaving 17 bases between them. CDR1 SGHNT and CDR2 YYREEE come from the germline V gene (reference sequence). The CDR3 covers 16 residues. The CDR3 region is CASSLGALRGGYEQYF. The CDR3, as DNA: TGTGCCAGCAGCTTGGGTGCTCTTAGAGGAGGTTACGAGCAGTACTTC.

The chain is built from TRBV28 and TRBJ2-1; the D gene is possibly TRBD2 (5 bases). Deletions cut 6 bases from V and 1 base from J, with 25 bases between. This CDR3 is built from 19 residues. Germline lookup yields CDR1 MDHEN and CDR2 SYDVKM. CDR3 sequence: CASSPKLGFRQRSYNEQFF. CDR3 coding DNA: TGTGCCAGCAGCCCTAAACTAGGGTTTCGGCAAAGGTCCTACAATGAGCAGTTCTTC.

This clone was found once. The V call is TRBV6-5, the J call TRBJ2-2; 10 positions agree with TRBD1. Germline trimming cut 6 bases from V and 7 bases from J; bases unmatched to any gene: 5. The germline V gene has CDR1 MNHEY and CDR2 SVGAGI. This CDR3 has 14 residues. The CDR3 bases are TGTGCCAGCAGGACAGGGGGCGGAGGCGGGGAGCTGTTTTTT. Its translation: CASRTGGGGGELFF.

The chain joins TRBV24-1 to TRBJ1-2; possibly TRBD1 for D (5 bases). Germline lookup yields CDR1 KGHDR and CDR2 SFDVKD. The length of the CDR3 is 12 residues. V dropped 3 bases and J dropped 6 bases, with 7 bases sitting between them. CDR3 nucleotide sequence: TGTGCCACCAGTGATCCAGGGAATGGCTACACCTTC. As protein: CATSDPGNGYTF.

The CDR3 sequence: CSAPARETQYF. Written as DNA, the CDR3 is TGCAGTGCTCCCGCTCGGGAGACCCAGTACTTC. The genes are TRBV20-1 and TRBJ2-5; D is ambiguous. This CDR3 is built from 11 residues. V shed 5 bases and J shed 5 bases, with 9 bases lying between them. In germline, CDR1 is DFQATT, CDR2 SNEGSKA (reference sequence).

This clone was observed a handful of times. The V and J genes are TRBV2 and TRBJ1-1; D gene unclear. CDR3 length: 12 amino acids. The V and J ends lost 5 bases and 1 base respectively, with 5 bases between them. Germline V gene sequence: CDR1 SNHLY, CDR2 FYNNEI. CDR3 residues: CASSSGNTEAFF. CDR3 nucleotide sequence: TGTGCCAGCAGTTCGGGGAACACTGAAGCTTTCTTT.

This rearrangement joins TRBV12-3 or TRBV12-4 to TRBJ2-2; D is ambiguous. Trimming stripped 2 bases from V and 8 bases from J, with 9 bases between. This CDR3 region has 13 residues. The CDR3 DNA reads as TGTGCCAGCAGTTTATTTCGTGTGGGGGAGCTGTTTTTT. Residues: CASSLFRVGELFF.

The chain couples TRBV27 to TRBJ2-7; TRBD2 matches at 9 bases. Trimming took 4 bases from V and 1 from J; bases not matched to a gene: 2. CDR3 length equals 14 residues. CDR1 and CDR2 from the germline V gene are MNHEY and SMNVEV (reference sequence). The DNA for the CDR3 is TGTGCCAGCAGTTCTAGCGGGGCGTCCTACGAGCAGTACTTC. It codes for CASSSSGASYEQYF.

This chain connects TRBV24-1 to TRBJ2-2; the match to TRBD1 covers 7 bases. With 0 bases clipped from V and 6 bases from J, the junction kept 9 bases outside the gene matches. CDR1 KGHDR and CDR2 SFDVKD come from the germline V gene. The CDR3 consists of 17 residues. CDR3 protein: CATSDLRTTGLAGELFF. CDR3 in DNA: TGTGCCACCAGTGATTTGCGAACGACAGGGTTGGCCGGGGAGCTGTTTTTT.

The V and J genes are TRBV30 and TRBJ2-7; 7 bases are shared with TRBD1. V dropped 6 bases and J dropped 2; count of bases not matched to a gene: 7. CDR1 and CDR2 from the germline V gene are GTSNPN and SVGIG (reference sequence). There are 13 residues in the CDR3. CDR3 protein: CACRGSGPYEQYF. DNA for the CDR3: TGTGCCTGCAGGGGGTCGGGCCCCTACGAGCAGTACTTC.

This chain uses TRBV2 with TRBJ2-2, with D tentatively TRBD2 (5 bases). Germline V gene sequence: CDR1 SNHLY, CDR2 FYNNEI. Between the trimmed V and J ends, which lost 6 bases and 8 bases, there was a span of 16 bases. This CDR3 has 14 residues. CDR3 residues: CASSGLWGGGELFF. CDR3 nucleotides: TGTGCCAGCAGCGGACTTTGGGGTGGTGGGGAGCTGTTTTTT.

The J gene is TRBJ1-5, the V gene TRBV19, with 8 nucleotides matching TRBD1. This CDR3 has 16 amino acids. J was trimmed by 6 bases and V by 6 bases; bases with no gene match: 13. The V gene's germline CDR1 is LNHDA and CDR2 SQIVND (reference sequence). The CDR3 sequence is CASRRLDRGAIQPQHF. The CDR3 nucleotides are TGTGCCAGTAGACGCCTCGACAGGGGAGCAATTCAGCCCCAGCATTTT.

V and J are TRBV5-8 and TRBJ2-7; 9 bases fit TRBD1. Germline CDR1 reads SGHTS; CDR2 reads YDEGEE. The CDR3 is made up of 13 amino acids. Trimming removed 3 bases from V and 5 bases from J; junction bases left unmatched: 3. The CDR3 sequence: CASSYDRGNEQYF. The CDR3 bases are TGTGCCAGCAGCTATGACAGGGGGAACGAGCAGTACTTC.

This rearrangement joins TRBV18 to TRBJ1-4; 10 bases agree with TRBD1. V was clipped by 2 bases and J by 8 bases; unmatched bases: 2. CDR1 and CDR2 from the germline V gene are KGHSH and LQKENI. The CDR3 is 14 amino acids. The CDR3 DNA reads TGTGCCAGCTCACCAGAGACAGGGGGCGAAAAACTGTTTTTT. Translating it yields CASSPETGGEKLFF. Full variable domain (outside the CDR3, taken from reference TRBV18 and TRBJ1-4): NAGVMQNPRHLVRRRGQEARLRCSPMKGHSHVYWYRQLPEEGLKFMVYLQKENIIDESGMPKERFSAEFPKEGPSILRIQQVVRGDSAAYFCASSPETGGEKLFFGSGTQLSVL.

This chain uses TRBV23-1 with TRBJ1-4; D not certain. TRBV23-1 is flagged as an ORF with uncertain function. The CDR3 contains 15 residues. Trimming removed 6 bases from V and 2 bases from J, with 13 bases in between. As DNA, the CDR3 is TGCGCCAGCAGATCAGGTTGGTCCACTAATGAAAAACTGTTTTTT. This translates into CASRSGWSTNEKLFF.